This TCR beta chain is from a study of vaccination effects on CD4 cells after COVID-19. V shed 0 bases and J 5 bases; nucleotides not matched to a gene: 14. The germline V gene has CDR1 KGHSH and CDR2 LQKENI. The CDR3 sequence is 18 residues long. Between days 9 and 10 of culture, CD4+ T cells were separated out. Two-dose vaccination with either BNT162b2 or mRNA-1273 was given to the participants. Details on this clone: Its target is not known.

Sequencing used immunoSEQ multiplex PCR; TCRdb keeps in-frame clones, though not all of them. Among fewer than 75,000 clones, around 85% were seen once, and the ten largest hold more than 2%. The V and J genes are TRBV18 and TRBJ1-2; TRBD1 aligns across 8 bases. This material consisted of CD4+ T cells from PBMCs cultured without peptide, taken after COVID-19 vaccination. The receptor's source is a human donor who received a COVID-19 vaccine. The CDR3: CASSPPHSFGQGVYGYTF. CDR3 sequence (DNA): TGTGCCAGCTCACCACCTCACTCCTTTGGACAGGGAGTGTATGGCTACACCTTC. Supplemented by reference TRBV18 and TRBJ1-2, the full variable domain reads NAGVMQNPRHLVRRRGQEARLRCSPMKGHSHVYWYRQLPEEGLKFMVYLQKENIIDESGMPKERFSAEFPKEGPSILRIQQVVRGDSAAYFCASSPPHSFGQGVYGYTFGSGTRLTVV.